These 14 T cell receptor beta chains share one sample of origin, sequenced in a study of shared clonotypes between healthy human individuals. The data were produced by immunoSEQ multiplex PCR, yet TCRdb's version contains in-frame clones alone and is incomplete. The data hold roughly 600,000 clones, with roughly 98% observed a single time. As defined, naive CD8 cells were CD45RO-negative and positively selected for CCR7, with terminally differentiated effector memory CD45RA+ cells excluded. Material: naive CD8+ T cells sorted from blood. The receptors shown here come from a man aged 25 to 45 in good health.

V and J are TRBV4-3 and TRBJ2-7; possibly TRBD2 for D (6 bases). The germline V and J ends were trimmed by 0 bases and 6 bases, with 15 bases remaining between them. Germline V CDR1 and CDR2: LGHNA, YSLEER. This CDR3 has 15 amino acids. CDR3 in amino acids: CASSQDRGRSREQYF. The CDR3, as DNA: TGCGCCAGCAGCCAAGATCGAGGGAGGAGTCGCGAGCAGTACTTC.

In nucleotides, the CDR3 is TGCGCCAGCAGCGTTGCCGGGGCCGGAGTGTACGAGCAGTACTTC. It codes for CASSVAGAGVYEQYF. The V gene is TRBV5-1, the J gene TRBJ2-7, with D tentatively TRBD1 or TRBD2 (5 bases each). Trimming stripped 4 bases from V and 4 bases from J, with 18 bases between. This CDR3 spans 15 amino acids. Per the germline V gene, CDR1 is SGHRS and CDR2 is YFSETQ.

The V and J genes are TRBV7-6 and TRBJ2-1; perhaps TRBD1 as D (5 bases). Germline lookup yields CDR1 SGHVS and CDR2 FNYEAQ. The CDR3 totals 15 residues. With 1 base removed from V and 2 bases from J, the gap between germline ends came to 9 bases. DNA of the CDR3: TGTGCCAGCAGCTTAGATCCAGGGACCTACAATGAGCAGTTCTTC. Protein product: CASSLDPGTYNEQFF.

This clone was detected only once. The V and J genes are TRBV6-5 and TRBJ2-7; 12 bases fit TRBD1. The CDR3 loop spans 15 amino acids. Unmatched junction bases numbered 5, after V lost 6 bases and J lost 2 bases. Germline CDR1 is MNHEY and CDR2 is SVGAGI. The CDR3 DNA follows: TGTGCCAGCAGCCCGGGACAGGGGGCCCCCTACGAGCAGTACTTC. Amino acid sequence: CASSPGQGAPYEQYF.

The CDR3 region has the DNA TGCGCCAGCAGCCAAGGGACTAATGACGGTCGCGAGCAGTACTTC. This codes for CASSQGTNDGREQYF. The chain employs TRBV4-3 and TRBJ2-7, with D possibly being TRBD2 (6 bases). V dropped 1 base and J dropped 6 bases, with 16 bases sitting between them. Germline V gives CDR1 LGHNA, CDR2 YSLEER. CDR3 length equals 15 residues.

V and J are TRBV27 and TRBJ2-7; tentatively, D is TRBD1 or TRBD2 (6 bases each). V was trimmed by 3 bases and J by 2 bases, leaving 23 bases between them. The CDR3 sequence is 18 residues long. CDR1 and CDR2 (germline): MNHEY, SMNVEV (reference sequence). The CDR3 spells CASSLDSEGGSSTYEQYF. The CDR3 region has the DNA TGTGCCAGCAGTTTGGACTCCGAGGGGGGATCCTCAACCTACGAGCAGTACTTC.

The chain recombines TRBV29-1 with TRBJ1-4; a possible D gene is TRBD1 (6 bases). The CDR3 is 13 residues long. Trimming stripped 6 bases from V and 8 bases from J, with 16 bases between. Germline CDR1 reads SQVTM; CDR2 reads ANQGSEA. The CDR3 region is CSVLVGAGEKLFF. CDR3 nucleotides: TGCAGCGTCCTTGTGGGGGCGGGAGAAAAACTGTTTTTT.

The rearrangement uses TRBV28 and TRBJ2-3; D may be TRBD2 (5 bases). CDR1 is MDHEN and CDR2 is SYDVKM in the germline V gene. The CDR3 consists of 15 residues. V gave up 5 bases and J gave up 3 bases, with 15 bases separating them. CDR3 sequence: CASSPTSWETDTQYF. The DNA of the CDR3 is TGTGCCAGCAGTCCTACCTCTTGGGAGACAGATACGCAGTATTTT.

The chain joins TRBV27 to TRBJ1-2; the match to TRBD1 covers 7 bases. The V and J ends lost 10 bases and 7 bases, in that order; junction bases with no gene match: 15. This CDR3 contains 14 residues. Germline V gene data show CDR1 as MNHEY and CDR2 as SMNVEV (reference sequence). The CDR3: CATRTGYNLGGYTF. CDR3 coding DNA: TGTGCCACCCGGACAGGTTACAATCTTGGTGGCTACACCTTC.

The V call is TRBV2, the J call TRBJ2-7, with 11 nucleotides matching TRBD2. After removal of 0 bases from V and 4 bases from J, the junction contained 5 bases not matched to a gene. From germline, CDR1 is SNHLY and CDR2 FYNNEI. The CDR3 has 16 residues. In nucleotides, the CDR3 is TGTGCCAGCAGTGAAGCGGTCATAGCGGGAGGGTACGAGCAGTACTTC. Translating gives CASSEAVIAGGYEQYF. Full variable domain (missing parts from reference TRBV2 and TRBJ2-7): EPEVTQTPSHQVTQMGQEVILRCVPISNHLYFYWYRQILGQKVEFLVSFYNNEISEKSEIFDDQFSVERPDGSNFTLKIRSTKLEDSAMYFCASSEAVIAGGYEQYFGPGTRLTVT.

The chain carries TRBV27 and TRBJ2-3; the D gene could be TRBD1 or TRBD2 (5 bases each). Looked up from germline, CDR1 is MNHEY and CDR2 is SMNVEV (reference sequence). The CDR3 sequence is 14 residues long. Trimming pared 10 bases from V and 4 bases from J, leaving 18 bases between. The CDR3 spells CATRPLGGPDTQYF. The DNA for the CDR3 is TGTGCCACGAGACCCCTTGGGGGACCAGATACGCAGTATTTT.

The rearrangement joins TRBV9 to TRBJ1-2, with 7 bases that match TRBD1. Germline-derived CDR1 and CDR2 are SGDLS and YYNGEE. This CDR3 spans 14 amino acids. J was trimmed by 4 bases and V by 3 bases; bases with no gene match: 6. DNA of the CDR3: TGTGCCAGCAGCGGGCGACAGGGTGTCTATGGCTACACCTTC. This translates into CASSGRQGVYGYTF. Based on the CDR3 plus reference TRBV9 and TRBJ1-2, the full variable domain is DSGVTQTPKHLITATGQRVTLRCSPRSGDLSVYWYQQSLDQGLQFLIQYYNGEERAKGNILERFSAQQFPDLHSELNLSSLELGDSALYFCASSGRQGVYGYTFGSGTRLTVV.

This chain joins TRBV5-8 and TRBJ2-7, with 9 bases lining up with TRBD2. Germline CDR1 and CDR2: SGHTS and YDEGEE. The CDR3 spans 14 residues. After removal of 5 bases from V and 4 bases from J, the junction contained 7 bases not matched to a gene. CDR3 protein: CASSFIAGAYEQYF. DNA of the CDR3: TGTGCCAGCAGTTTCATAGCGGGAGCTTACGAGCAGTACTTC.

About this clone: An end of the junction does not agree with germline; a read error may underlie this. The chain combines TRBV28 with TRBJ2-7; D perhaps matches TRBD1 (6 bases). The CDR3 contains 16 residues. Germline V gene sequence: CDR1 MDHEN, CDR2 SYDVKM. The CDR3 loop is CASSPITGKESYGQYF. The CDR3 region has the DNA TGTGCCAGCAGTCCGATTACAGGGAAGGAGTCCTACGGGCAGTACTTC.